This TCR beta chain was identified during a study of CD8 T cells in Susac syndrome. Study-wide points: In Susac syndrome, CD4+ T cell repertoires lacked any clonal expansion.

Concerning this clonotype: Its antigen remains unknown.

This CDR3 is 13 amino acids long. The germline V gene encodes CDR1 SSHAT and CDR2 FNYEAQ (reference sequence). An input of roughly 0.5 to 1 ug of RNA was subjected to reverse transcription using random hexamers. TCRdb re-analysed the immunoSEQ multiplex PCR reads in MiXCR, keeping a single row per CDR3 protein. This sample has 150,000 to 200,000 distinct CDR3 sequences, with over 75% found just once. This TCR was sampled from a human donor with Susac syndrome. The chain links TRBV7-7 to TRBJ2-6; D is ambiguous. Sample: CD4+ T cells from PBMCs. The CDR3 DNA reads TGTGCTACTATAGCCTCTGGGGCCAACGTCCTGACTTTC. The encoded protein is CATIASGANVLTF.